This entry lists 20 T cell receptor beta chains sequenced from one sample in a study of blood T cell repertoires in COVID-19. Sequencing was performed with immunoSEQ multiplex PCR; in TCRdb, only in-frame clones are kept and a portion is missing. The data contain about 240,000 clones, about four fifths of them singletons. The sequenced sample consisted of peripheral blood. The receptors come from a woman of 80 years or more with acute or convalescent COVID-19.

This clone was counted once. The CDR3 coding sequence is TGTGCCAGCACCCCGACAGGCTCCTTCACAGATACGCAGTATTTT. It codes for CASTPTGSFTDTQYF. The chain recombines TRBV28 with TRBJ2-3; possibly TRBD1 for D (6 bases). Trimming left V 7 bases short and J 2 bases short, with 16 bases between. This CDR3 has 15 amino acids. Germline CDR1 and CDR2: MDHEN and SYDVKM.

V usage is TRBV9 and J usage is TRBJ2-7; the match to TRBD1 covers 10 bases. In germline, CDR1 is SGDLS, CDR2 YYNGEE. This CDR3 region has 15 residues. V lost 4 bases and J lost 4; bases outside the gene matches: 8. CDR3 sequence: CASSLRGQGVYEQYF. For the CDR3, the DNA is TGTGCCAGCAGCCTCAGAGGACAGGGGGTTTACGAGCAGTACTTC.

V is TRBV9 and J is TRBJ1-1; D gene uncertain. The V and J ends lost 0 bases and 0 bases respectively, with 9 bases between them. In germline, CDR1 is SGDLS, CDR2 YYNGEE. This CDR3 region has 15 residues. The CDR3 coding sequence is TGTGCCAGCAGCGTAGGTTCACTTATGAACACTGAAGCTTTCTTT. Protein: CASSVGSLMNTEAFF.

The chain joins TRBV6-6 to TRBJ2-1; 16 positions agree with TRBD2. This CDR3 is built from 16 residues. V lost 4 bases to trimming and J lost 8 bases; unmatched junction nucleotides: 5. Germline CDR1 and CDR2: MNHNY and SVGAGI (reference sequence). CDR3 nucleotide sequence: TGTGCCAGCAGTTGGGGACTAGCGGGGGGGCCGGATGAGCAGTTCTTC. This translates into CASSWGLAGGPDEQFF.

The gene calls are TRBV10-3 and TRBJ1-5; a weak D match, TRBD1 (5 bases). Per germline, CDR1 ENHRY and CDR2 SYGVKD. Between the trimmed V and J ends, which lost 5 bases and 2 bases, there was a span of 7 bases. The CDR3 extends over 13 amino acids. The CDR3 sequence: CAISQGRNQPQHF. The CDR3 region has the DNA TGTGCCATCAGTCAGGGTCGCAATCAGCCCCAGCATTTT.

The gene calls are TRBV30 and TRBJ2-7; maybe TRBD2 (6 bases). Germline V gene data show CDR1 as GTSNPN and CDR2 as SVGIG (reference sequence). Trimming took off 4 bases at V and 3 bases at J, with 22 bases between the two ends. The CDR3 extends over 16 amino acids. CDR3 in DNA: TGTGCCTGGACCGACCGGAGGGTAGGGCCCCTCTACGAGCAGTACTTC. Translation gives CAWTDRRVGPLYEQYF.

V usage is TRBV6-1 and J usage is TRBJ1-6; 8 bases align to TRBD1. Trimming cost V 4 bases and J 0 bases; bases outside gene matches: 11. The CDR3 sequence is 19 residues long. Germline V CDR1 and CDR2: MNHNS, SASEGT. This CDR3 is CASSARDRISLSYNSPLHF. The CDR3 DNA sequence: TGTGCCAGCAGTGCCCGGGACAGGATTTCGCTCTCCTATAATTCACCCCTCCACTTT.

The chain employs TRBV9 and TRBJ1-4, with D perhaps TRBD1 (5 bases). V was pared by 0 bases and J by 8 bases, with 11 bases between. The CDR3 has 14 amino acids. Germline V lookup: CDR1 SGDLS, CDR2 YYNGEE. CDR3 nucleotide sequence: TGTGCCAGCAGCGTAGGGACAATCGGGGAAAAACTGTTTTTT. As protein: CASSVGTIGEKLFF.

The chain recombines TRBV11-2 with TRBJ2-2, with TRBD2 identical over 7 bases. Germline CDR1 reads SGHAT; CDR2 reads FQNNGV. The CDR3 totals 15 residues. V shed 5 bases and J 5 bases; nucleotides not matched to a gene: 8. CDR3 sequence: CASSPEGLLTGELFF. CDR3 nucleotides: TGTGCCAGCAGCCCAGAGGGACTACTGACCGGGGAGCTGTTTTTT.

V usage is TRBV5-1 and J usage is TRBJ2-1, with TRBD1 matching over 8 bases. Germline CDR1 and CDR2: SGHRS and YFSETQ. Trimming took 5 bases from V and 5 from J; bases not matched to a gene: 9. The CDR3 covers 15 residues. The CDR3 protein is CASSLQTGDNNEQFF. The DNA of the CDR3 is TGCGCCAGCAGTTTACAGACAGGGGATAACAATGAGCAGTTCTTC.

The chain carries TRBV11-1 and TRBJ2-5, with 9 bases lining up with TRBD2. This CDR3 is 14 amino acids long. J gave up 6 bases and V 5 bases, and 7 bases lay outside the gene matches. CDR1 is SGHAT, CDR2 FQDESV, per germline (reference sequence). DNA of the CDR3: TGTGCCAGCAGCACCGCGGGGGGGGGAAAGACCCAGTACTTC. Amino acid sequence: CASSTAGGGKTQYF.

The chain couples TRBV5-1 to TRBJ1-6; unclear D gene. Per germline, CDR1 SGHRS and CDR2 YFSETQ. The CDR3 runs 12 residues. Trimming removed 2 bases from V and 8 bases from J, with 5 bases in between. This CDR3 is CASSLRDSPLHF. CDR3 coding DNA: TGCGCCAGCAGCTTAAGAGATTCACCCCTCCACTTT.

V usage is TRBV10-3 and J usage is TRBJ1-2; TRBD1 agrees at 7 bases. Germline V CDR1 and CDR2: ENHRY, SYGVKD. The CDR3 is made up of 13 amino acids. J lost 7 bases, V lost 6 bases, and 8 bases had no gene match. In nucleotides, the CDR3 is TGTGCCATCAGAGATACAGGGGTTTTTGGCTACACCTTC. Translating it yields CAIRDTGVFGYTF.

This clone has just one count. The V and J genes are TRBV6-5 and TRBJ1-6; a possible D gene is TRBD1 (5 bases). The V end lost 6 bases, the J end lost 7 bases, and 16 bases lay between the germline ends. CDR1 and CDR2 (germline): MNHEY, SVGAGI. The CDR3 runs 15 residues. The CDR3 DNA is TGTGCCAGCAGGGGGATTGACAGTCCGAATTCACCCCTCCACTTT. This codes for CASRGIDSPNSPLHF.

The rearrangement joins TRBV27 to TRBJ1-1, with 8 positions matching TRBD1. The CDR3 consists of 14 residues. Trimming cost V 5 bases and J 7 bases; bases outside gene matches: 9. CDR1 MNHEY and CDR2 SMNVEV come from the germline V gene (reference sequence). The CDR3 bases are TGTGCCAGCAGTAGAGGACAGGGAGGTCATGAAGCTTTCTTT. Amino acid sequence: CASSRGQGGHEAFF.

The rearrangement links TRBV5-1 to TRBJ2-5; 9 bases agree with TRBD1. This CDR3 is built from 14 residues. CDR1 and CDR2 from the germline V gene are SGHRS and YFSETQ. The junction had 8 bases not matched to a gene; V was cut back by 7 bases and J by 4 bases. The CDR3, as DNA: TGCGCCAGCCGCTACGACAGGGGGGGAGAGACCCAGTACTTC. The encoded protein is CASRYDRGGETQYF.

Comments on this clone: This CDR3 is also generated by other DNA sequences in the sample. The V and J genes are TRBV7-9 and TRBJ2-3; D not certain. This CDR3 has 13 amino acids. Deletions cut 5 bases from V and 1 base from J, with 7 bases between. Germline V CDR1 and CDR2: SEHNR, FQNEAQ (reference sequence). CDR3 amino acids: CASSPSGTDTQYF. In nucleotides, the CDR3 is TGTGCCAGCAGCCCCTCGGGCACAGATACGCAGTATTTT.

V is TRBV7-2 and J is TRBJ1-5, with D possibly matching TRBD1 (6 bases). The germline V gene has CDR1 SGHTA and CDR2 FQGNSA. CDR3 size: 15 residues. Trimming shortened V by 5 bases and J by 0 bases, and 11 bases separated the two germline ends. This CDR3 reads CASSNRANSNQPQHF. For the CDR3, the DNA is TGTGCCAGCAGCAACAGGGCGAATAGCAATCAGCCCCAGCATTTT.

J is TRBJ1-3 and V is TRBV18; 7 bases are a match to TRBD1. The CDR3 runs 17 residues. Unmatched junction bases numbered 9, after V lost 4 bases and J lost 0 bases. The V gene's germline CDR1 is KGHSH and CDR2 LQKENI. The CDR3 region is CASSHTPGGNSGNTIYF. In nucleotides, the CDR3 is TGTGCCAGCTCACATACCCCAGGGGGTAACTCTGGAAACACCATATATTTT.

The gene calls are TRBV6-5 and TRBJ1-2; 7 nucleotides agree with TRBD1. Unmatched junction bases numbered 6, after V lost 6 bases and J lost 5 bases. Germline V gene sequence: CDR1 MNHEY, CDR2 SVGAGI. This CDR3 contains 13 residues. The CDR3 nucleotides read TGTGCCAGCAGGTTTGGACAGGATTATGGCTACACCTTC. This encodes CASRFGQDYGYTF.